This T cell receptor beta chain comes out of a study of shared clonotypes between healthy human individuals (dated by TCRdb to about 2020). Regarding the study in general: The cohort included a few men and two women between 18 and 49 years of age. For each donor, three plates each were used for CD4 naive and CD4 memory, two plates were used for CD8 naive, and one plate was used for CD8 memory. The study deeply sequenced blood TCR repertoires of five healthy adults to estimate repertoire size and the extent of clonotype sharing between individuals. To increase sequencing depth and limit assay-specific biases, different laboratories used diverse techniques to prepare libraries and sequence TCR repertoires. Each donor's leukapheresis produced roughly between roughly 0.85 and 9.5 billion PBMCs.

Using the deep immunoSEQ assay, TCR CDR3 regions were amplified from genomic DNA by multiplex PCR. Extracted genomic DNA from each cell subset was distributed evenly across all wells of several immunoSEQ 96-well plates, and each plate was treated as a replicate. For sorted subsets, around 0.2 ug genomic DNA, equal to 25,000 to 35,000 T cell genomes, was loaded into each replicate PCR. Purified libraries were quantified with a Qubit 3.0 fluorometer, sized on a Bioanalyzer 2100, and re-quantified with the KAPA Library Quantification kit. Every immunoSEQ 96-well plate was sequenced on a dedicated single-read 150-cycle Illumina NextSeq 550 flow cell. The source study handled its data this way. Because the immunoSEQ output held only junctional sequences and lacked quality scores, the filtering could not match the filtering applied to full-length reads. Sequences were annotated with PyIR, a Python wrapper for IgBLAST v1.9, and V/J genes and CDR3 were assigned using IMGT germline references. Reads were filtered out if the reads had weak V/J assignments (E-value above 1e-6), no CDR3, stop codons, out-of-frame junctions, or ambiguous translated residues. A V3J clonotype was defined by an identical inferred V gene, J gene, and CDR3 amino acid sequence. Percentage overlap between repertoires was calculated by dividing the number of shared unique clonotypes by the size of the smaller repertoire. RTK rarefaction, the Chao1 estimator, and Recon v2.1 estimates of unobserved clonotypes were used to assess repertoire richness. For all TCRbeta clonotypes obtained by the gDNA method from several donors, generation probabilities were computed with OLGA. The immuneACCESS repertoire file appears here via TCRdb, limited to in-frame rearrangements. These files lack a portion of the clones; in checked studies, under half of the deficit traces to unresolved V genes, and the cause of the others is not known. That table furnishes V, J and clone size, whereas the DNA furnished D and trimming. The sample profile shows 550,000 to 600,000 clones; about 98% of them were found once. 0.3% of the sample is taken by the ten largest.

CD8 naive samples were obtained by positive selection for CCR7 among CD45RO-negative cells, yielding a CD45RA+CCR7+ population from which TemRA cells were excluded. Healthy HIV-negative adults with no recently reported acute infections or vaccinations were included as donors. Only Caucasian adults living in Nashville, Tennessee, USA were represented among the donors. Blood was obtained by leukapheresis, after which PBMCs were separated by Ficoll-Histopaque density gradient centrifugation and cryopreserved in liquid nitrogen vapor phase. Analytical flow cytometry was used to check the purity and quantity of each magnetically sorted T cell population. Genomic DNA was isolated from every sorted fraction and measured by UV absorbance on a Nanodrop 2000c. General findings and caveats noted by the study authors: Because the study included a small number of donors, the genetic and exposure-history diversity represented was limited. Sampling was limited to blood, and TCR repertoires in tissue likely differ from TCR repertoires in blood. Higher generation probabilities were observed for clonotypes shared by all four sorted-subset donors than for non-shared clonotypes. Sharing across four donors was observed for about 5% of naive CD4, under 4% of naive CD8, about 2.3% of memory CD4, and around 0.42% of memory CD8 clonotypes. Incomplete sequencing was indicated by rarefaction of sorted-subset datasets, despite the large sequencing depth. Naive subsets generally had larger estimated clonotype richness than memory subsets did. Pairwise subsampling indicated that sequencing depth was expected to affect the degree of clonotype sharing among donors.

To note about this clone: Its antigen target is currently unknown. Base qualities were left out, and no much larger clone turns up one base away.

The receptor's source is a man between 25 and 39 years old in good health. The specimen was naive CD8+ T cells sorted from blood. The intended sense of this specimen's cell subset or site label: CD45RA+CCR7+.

In nucleotide form, the sequence is TGTGCCAGCACCATAGCACCGGGACGTGGCAGCTACACCTTC. It translates to CASTIAPGRGSYTF. The chain couples TRBV6-6 to TRBJ1-2, with a tentative D gene TRBD1 over 5 matching bases. V loses 7 bases of germline sequence and J loses 9 bases, and the interval between the two ends is 21 bases. Counted from cysteine to phenylalanine, this CDR3 has 14 amino acids. Here the CDR3 DNA is all that survives: 42 bases in frame from base 1. The germline V gene (reference sequence) provides CDR1 MNHNY and CDR2 SVGAGI.